This T cell receptor beta chain comes out of a study of identical twins. After template switching added a universal primer site, the resulting cDNA carried unique molecular identifiers. TCRdb processed the 5' RACE reads anew with MiXCR; each CDR3 protein has one entry. The sample contains about 660,000 distinct CDR3 sequences, 8% to 9% of which appear only once. CDR1 SGHRS and CDR2 YFSETQ come from the germline V gene. This CDR3 has 16 amino acids. Trimming cost V 0 bases and J 7 bases, with 20 bases left between them. The sample was also reused in another study, on yellow fever vaccine responses in identical twins.

The clonotype originates from a woman between 18 and 29 years old in good health. The J gene is TRBJ2-7, the V gene TRBV5-1, with D tentatively TRBD2 (6 bases). The sample comprised PBMCs. The CDR3 reads CASSLGPPGLLAEQYF. As DNA, the CDR3 is TGCGCCAGCAGCTTGGGGCCCCCGGGACTTCTAGCAGAGCAGTACTTC.